This T cell receptor (beta chain) was profiled in a study of T cells of healthy individuals. CDR3 size: 13 residues. V gave up 5 bases and J gave up 5 bases, with 12 bases separating them. TCRdb reprocessed the 5' RACE reads with MiXCR, giving one entry per CDR3 protein. The sample yields around 90,000 distinct CDR3 sequences, more than 4.5% seen once. This receptor was taken from a female donor in good health. The gene calls are TRBV12-3 or TRBV12-4 and TRBJ1-2; perhaps TRBD1 as D (5 bases). The CDR3 is CASSPGHGYGYTF. Here the CDR3 DNA reads TGTGCCAGCAGTCCCGGACATGGGTATGGCTACACCTTC.